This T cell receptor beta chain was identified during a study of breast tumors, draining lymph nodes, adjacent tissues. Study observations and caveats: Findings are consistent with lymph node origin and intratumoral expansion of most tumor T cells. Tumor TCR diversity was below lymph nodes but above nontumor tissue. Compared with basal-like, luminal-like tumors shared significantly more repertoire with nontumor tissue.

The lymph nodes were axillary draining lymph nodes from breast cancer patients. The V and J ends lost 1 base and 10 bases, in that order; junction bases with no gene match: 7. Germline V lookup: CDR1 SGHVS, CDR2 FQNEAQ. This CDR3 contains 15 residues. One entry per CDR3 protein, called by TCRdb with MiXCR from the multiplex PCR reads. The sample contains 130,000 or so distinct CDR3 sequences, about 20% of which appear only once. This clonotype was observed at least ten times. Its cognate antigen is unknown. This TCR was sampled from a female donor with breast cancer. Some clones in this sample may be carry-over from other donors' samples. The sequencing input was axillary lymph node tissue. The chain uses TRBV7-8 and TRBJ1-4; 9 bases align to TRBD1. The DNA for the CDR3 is TGTGCCAGCAGCTTAGGGGACAGGGACACTGGAAAACTGTTTTTT. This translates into CASSLGDRDTGKLFF.